The 19 T cell receptor beta chains below were found in one sample sequenced in a study of regulatory T cells in long-lasting Graves disease. This sample's time point: newly diagnosed GD, antithyroid drugs for less than 3 months. PBMC-derived RNA was used for the TCR library. Building of the TCR beta libraries involved iRepertoire HTBI primers and Arm-PCR of CDR3 regions. TCRdb independently ran MiXCR on the multiplex PCR reads; one entry per CDR3 protein. In the table there are 510,000 or so distinct CDR3 sequences, around 12% of which are singletons. These data were also filed under a second study, of T cells in Graves' hyperthyroidism and ophthalmopathy.

Specimen: peripheral blood mononuclear cells (PBMCs), collected at new diagnosis, from a patient treated with antithyroid drugs. These receptors were taken from a woman in her twenties or thirties with Graves disease.

This clonotype was counted at least ten times. The chain links TRBV5-1 to TRBJ2-1; 8 positions match TRBD2. CDR1 is SGHRS and CDR2 is YFSETQ in the germline V gene. With 0 bases clipped from V and 7 bases from J, the junction kept 6 bases outside the gene matches. The CDR3 consists of 15 residues. CDR3 amino acids: CASSLVMSGSNEQFF. The CDR3 DNA follows: TGCGCCAGCAGCTTGGTAATGAGCGGGAGTAATGAGCAGTTCTTC. Together with reference TRBV5-1 and TRBJ2-1, the CDR3 gives the full variable domain: KAGVTQTPRYLIKTRGQQVTLSCSPISGHRSVSWYQQTPGQGLQFLFEYFSETQRNKGNFPGRFSGRQFSNSRSEMNVSTLELGDSALYLCASSLVMSGSNEQFFGPGTRLTVL.

The chain recombines TRBV2 with TRBJ2-5; weak D call: TRBD1 (5 bases). The V end was cut by 4 bases, the J end by 4 bases, with 16 bases between. The CDR3 runs 15 residues. Germline V lookup: CDR1 SNHLY, CDR2 FYNNEI. This CDR3 is CASSVARAVGETQYF. The CDR3 DNA sequence: TGTGCCAGCAGTGTGGCCAGGGCCGTAGGAGAGACCCAGTACTTC.

This clonotype came up a few times. CDR3 coding DNA: TGTGCCAGCAGTGCGCCGGCCTACGAGCAGTACTTC. This codes for CASSAPAYEQYF. The chain has TRBV6-1 and TRBJ2-7; D unclear. Germline V gives CDR1 MNHNS, CDR2 SASEGT. Between the trimmed V and J ends, which lost 4 bases and 2 bases, there was a span of 6 bases. This CDR3 comprises 12 residues.

This clonotype has a single count. V is TRBV19 and J is TRBJ1-4; unclear D gene. The CDR3 loop spans 17 amino acids. V was cut by 3 bases and J by 7 bases, with 21 bases left in between. Germline V gene sequence: CDR1 LNHDA, CDR2 SQIVND (reference sequence). CDR3 in amino acids: CASSIPRGPGKGEKLFF. The CDR3 region has the DNA TGTGCCAGTAGTATCCCCCGAGGTCCGGGGAAAGGTGAAAAACTGTTTTTT.

This clonotype was seen repeatedly, ten times or more. The chain uses TRBV11-3 and TRBJ2-7; 7 nucleotides line up with TRBD2. The CDR3 has 14 amino acids. The germline gives CDR1 SGHNT, CDR2 YENEEA. V was clipped by 3 bases and J by 5 bases; unmatched bases: 7. This chain's CDR3 is CASSLGEGSDEQYF. CDR3 in DNA: TGTGCCAGCAGCTTGGGGGAGGGGTCGGACGAGCAGTACTTC.

This clonotype was counted many times. The chain couples TRBV7-9 to TRBJ2-1; 7 bases are a match to TRBD1. This CDR3 comprises 14 residues. Germline CDR1 SEHNR, CDR2 FQNEAQ (reference sequence). The V gene end was trimmed by 1 base and the J gene end by 5 bases; junction bases not matched to a gene: 2. The CDR3 sequence is CASSLGGTDNEQFF. DNA for the CDR3: TGTGCCAGCAGCTTAGGGGGGACAGACAATGAGCAGTTCTTC. Filled out from reference TRBV7-9 and TRBJ2-1, the complete variable domain reads DTGVSQNPRHKITKRGQNVTFRCDPISEHNRLYWYRQTLGQGPEFLTYFQNEAQLEKSRLLSDRFSAERPKGSFSTLEIQRTEQGDSAMYLCASSLGGTDNEQFFGPGTRLTVL.

At least ten counts were recorded for this clonotype. The V and J genes are TRBV18 and TRBJ1-6, with D unclear. The CDR3 totals 13 residues. Germline V gene data show CDR1 as KGHSH and CDR2 as LQKENI. Trimming left V 3 bases short and J 2 bases short, with 2 bases between. CDR3 protein: CASSPTYNSPLHF. The CDR3, as DNA: TGTGCCAGCTCACCCACCTATAATTCACCCCTCCACTTT.

This clonotype was observed many times. At one end, the junction sequence differs from germline, possibly due to a read error. The chain carries TRBV20-1 and TRBJ2-3, with a possible D match to TRBD2 (6 bases). CDR1 DFQATT and CDR2 SNEGSKA come from the germline V gene (reference sequence). This CDR3 comprises 14 residues. The CDR3 DNA reads as TGCAGTGCCAGAGGACTAATCTGGGCAGATACGCAGTATTTT. It codes for CSARGLIWADTQYF.

This clonotype has a handful of counts. This sequence joins TRBV14 and TRBJ2-7; D might be TRBD1 or TRBD2, each matching 5 bases. The CDR3 loop spans 14 amino acids. Germline CDR1 and CDR2: SGHDN and FVKESK. V was trimmed by 4 bases and J by 2 bases, leaving 12 bases between them. The CDR3 DNA is TGTGCCAGCAGCCTGCGCCCGGGACCCTACGAGCAGTACTTC. Amino acid sequence: CASSLRPGPYEQYF.

This clonotype was recorded at least ten times. The rearrangement joins TRBV6-1 to TRBJ2-5; 10 bases match TRBD2. Germline V gene sequence: CDR1 MNHNS, CDR2 SASEGT. This CDR3 comprises 15 residues. V dropped 7 bases and J dropped 5; count of bases not matched to a gene: 10. CDR3 amino acids: CASIRLAGIGETQYF. CDR3 sequence (DNA): TGTGCCAGCATTAGACTAGCGGGTATAGGGGAGACCCAGTACTTC.

This clonotype was observed a few times. The rearrangement joins TRBV4-3 to TRBJ2-6, with D unresolved. This CDR3 has 16 amino acids. The V end was cut by 1 base, the J end by 0 bases, with 7 bases between. CDR1 is LGHNA and CDR2 is YSLEER in the germline V gene. CDR3: CASSQGIGSGANVLTF. The CDR3 coding sequence is TGCGCCAGCAGCCAAGGTATAGGCTCTGGGGCCAACGTCCTGACTTTC.

This clonotype was seen at least ten times. This rearrangement joins TRBV7-9 to TRBJ1-1; D is possibly TRBD1 (6 bases). The germline CDR1 and CDR2 sequences are SEHNR and FQNEAQ (reference sequence). Trimming left V 8 bases short and J 1 base short, with 17 bases between. CDR3 length: 15 residues. The CDR3 coding sequence is TGTGCCAGCTCCCCTCGGGGGCAGGAGAACACTGAAGCTTTCTTT. It specifies CASSPRGQENTEAFF.

This clonotype was counted at least ten times. The chain carries TRBV6-2 or TRBV6-3 and TRBJ2-5; D may be TRBD2 (6 bases). This CDR3 is 13 amino acids long. V was clipped by 5 bases and J by 1 base, with 8 bases between them. Germline V CDR1 and CDR2: MNHEY, SVGEGT. The CDR3 is CASSRGIQETQYF. In DNA, the CDR3 is TGTGCCAGCAGTCGGGGGATCCAAGAGACCCAGTACTTC.

This clonotype has a count of ten or more. In DNA form, the CDR3 reads TGTGCCAGCAGACCACGACAGGGGGCGAGGACCTACGAGCAGTACTTC. Residues: CASRPRQGARTYEQYF. The V and J genes are TRBV6-1 and TRBJ2-7, with 10 bases that match TRBD1. Germline CDR1 is MNHNS and CDR2 is SASEGT. The CDR3 runs to 16 residues. V lost 6 bases to trimming and J lost 2 bases; unmatched junction nucleotides: 10.

This clonotype was picked up a small number of times. Its ends do not fully match the called genes, so a read error is possible. The J gene is TRBJ2-1, the V gene TRBV24-1, with D perhaps matching TRBD1 or TRBD2 (6 bases each). Germline V gene lookup returns CDR1 KGHDR and CDR2 SFDVKD. The CDR3 length is 12 residues. CDR3 region: CATAGLGGERFF. The CDR3, as DNA: TGTGCCACCGCAGGCCTCGGGGGCGAGCGGTTCTTC.

This clonotype was found many times. This rearrangement joins TRBV24-1 to TRBJ2-5; the D is unclear. Germline V gene sequence: CDR1 KGHDR, CDR2 SFDVKD. Trimming stripped 5 bases from V and 5 bases from J, with 11 bases between. This CDR3 is built from 13 residues. The CDR3 nucleotides read TGTGCCACCAGTGCGACGGACCTTGAGACCCAGTACTTC. Translated, it gives CATSATDLETQYF.

The chain is built from TRBV19 and TRBJ2-4, with a weak D call TRBD2 (6 bases). Germline loops: CDR1 LNHDA, CDR2 SQIVND (reference sequence). The germline V and J ends were trimmed by 2 bases and 1 base, with 15 bases remaining between them. The CDR3 is 17 residues long. The CDR3: CASSISGGRGAKNIQYF. Here the CDR3 DNA reads TGTGCCAGTAGTATAAGTGGAGGGAGAGGGGCCAAAAACATTCAGTACTTC.

This clonotype was counted between two and nine times. Its ends do not fully match the called genes, so a read error is possible. The chain carries TRBV12-5 and TRBJ2-1; D not resolved. The CDR3 sequence is 12 residues long. In germline, CDR1 is LGHNT, CDR2 FRNRAP. The CDR3 DNA reads as TGTGCTAGTGGTTTGGACTACAATGAGCAGCTCTTC. Translated, it gives CASGLDYNEQLF. Complete variable domain (other parts from reference TRBV12-5 and TRBJ2-1): DARVTQTPRHKVTEMGQEVTMRCQPILGHNTVFWYRQTMMQGLELLAYFRNRAPLDDSGMPKDRFSAEMPDATLATLKIQPSEPRDSAVYFCASGLDYNEQLFGPGTRLTVL.

The genes are TRBV20-1 and TRBJ2-2; the D is unclear. Germline V CDR1 and CDR2: DFQATT, SNEGSKA (reference sequence). This CDR3 comprises 13 residues. V gave up 4 bases and J gave up 4 bases, with 10 bases separating them. DNA of the CDR3: TGCAGTGCTATCCCGCCTGGCACCGGGGAGCTGTTTTTT. Amino acids: CSAIPPGTGELFF.